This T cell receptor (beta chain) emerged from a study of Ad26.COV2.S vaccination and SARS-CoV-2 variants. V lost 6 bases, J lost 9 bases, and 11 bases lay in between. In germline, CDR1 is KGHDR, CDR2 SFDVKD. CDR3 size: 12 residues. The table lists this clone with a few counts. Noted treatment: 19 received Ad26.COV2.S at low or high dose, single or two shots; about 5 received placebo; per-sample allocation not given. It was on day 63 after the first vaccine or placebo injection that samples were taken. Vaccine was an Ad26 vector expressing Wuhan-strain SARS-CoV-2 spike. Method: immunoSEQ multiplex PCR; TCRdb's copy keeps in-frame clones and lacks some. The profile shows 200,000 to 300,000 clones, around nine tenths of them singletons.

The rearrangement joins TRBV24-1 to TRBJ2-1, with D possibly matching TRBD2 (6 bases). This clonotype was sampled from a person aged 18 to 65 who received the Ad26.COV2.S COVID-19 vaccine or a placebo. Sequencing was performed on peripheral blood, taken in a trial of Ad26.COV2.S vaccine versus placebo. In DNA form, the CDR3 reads TGTGCCACCAGTTATATGGGAGGTGAGCAGTTCTTC. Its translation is CATSYMGGEQFF.